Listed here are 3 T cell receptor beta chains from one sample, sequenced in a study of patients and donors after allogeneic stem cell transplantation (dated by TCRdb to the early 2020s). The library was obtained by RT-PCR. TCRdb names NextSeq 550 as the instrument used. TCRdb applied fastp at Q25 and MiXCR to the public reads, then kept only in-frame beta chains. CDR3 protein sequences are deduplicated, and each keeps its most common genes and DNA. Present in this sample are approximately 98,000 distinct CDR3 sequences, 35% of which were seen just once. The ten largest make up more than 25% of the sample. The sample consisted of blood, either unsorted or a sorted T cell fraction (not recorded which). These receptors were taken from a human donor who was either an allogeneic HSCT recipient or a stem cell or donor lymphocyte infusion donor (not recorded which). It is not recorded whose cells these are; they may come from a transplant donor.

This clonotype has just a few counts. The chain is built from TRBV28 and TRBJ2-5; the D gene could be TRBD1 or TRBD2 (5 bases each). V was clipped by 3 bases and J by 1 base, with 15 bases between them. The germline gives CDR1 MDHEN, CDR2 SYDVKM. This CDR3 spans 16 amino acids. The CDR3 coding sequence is TGTGCCAGCAGTTTGGGCTCAGCCGGGACCCAAGAGACCCAGTACTTC. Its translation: CASSLGSAGTQETQYF.

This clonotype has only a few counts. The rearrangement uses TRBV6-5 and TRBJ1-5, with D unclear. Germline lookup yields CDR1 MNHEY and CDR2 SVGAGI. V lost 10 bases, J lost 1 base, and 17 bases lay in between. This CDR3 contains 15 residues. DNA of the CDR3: TGTGCCACAAGGAGAACCCCCGGGAGCAATCAGCCCCAGCATTTT. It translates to CATRRTPGSNQPQHF.

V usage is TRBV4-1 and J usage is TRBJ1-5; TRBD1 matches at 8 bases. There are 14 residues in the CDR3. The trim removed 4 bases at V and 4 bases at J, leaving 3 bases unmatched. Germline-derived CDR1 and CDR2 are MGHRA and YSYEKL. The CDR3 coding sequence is TGCGCCAGCAGCCGGACAGGGCCGAATCAGCCCCAGCATTTT. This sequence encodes CASSRTGPNQPQHF.